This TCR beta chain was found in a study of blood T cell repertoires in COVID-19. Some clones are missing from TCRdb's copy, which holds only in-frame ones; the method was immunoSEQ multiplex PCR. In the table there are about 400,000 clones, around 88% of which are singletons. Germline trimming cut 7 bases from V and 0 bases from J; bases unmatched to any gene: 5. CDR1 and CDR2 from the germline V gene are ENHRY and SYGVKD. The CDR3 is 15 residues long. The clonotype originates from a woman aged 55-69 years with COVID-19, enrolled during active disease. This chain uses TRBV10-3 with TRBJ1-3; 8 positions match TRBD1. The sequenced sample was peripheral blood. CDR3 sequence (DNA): TGTGCCATCACGGACAGGGCCGACTCTGGAAACACCATATATTTT. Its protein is CAITDRADSGNTIYF.